This TCR beta chain was identified in a study of blood T cell repertoires in COVID-19. Study in general: Samples came from the United States, Italy and Spain, spanning acute and convalescent COVID-19.

Measured with immunoSEQ multiplex PCR; TCRdb has only the in-frame clones, and not every one. The sample yields under 500,000 clones, 75% to 90% seen once. The germline V gene has CDR1 MNHEY and CDR2 SVGAGI. Trimming shortened V by 11 bases and J by 6 bases, and 14 bases separated the two germline ends. This CDR3 is 13 amino acids long. The chain recombines TRBV6-5 with TRBJ1-6; D is perhaps TRBD1 (5 bases). The sequenced material came from peripheral blood. The sequence was collected from a woman between 25 and 40 years old with acute or convalescent COVID-19. CDR3 in amino acids: CAGTRDSNSPLHF. The CDR3 nucleotides are TGTGCCGGAACTCGAGACAGTAATTCACCCCTCCACTTT.